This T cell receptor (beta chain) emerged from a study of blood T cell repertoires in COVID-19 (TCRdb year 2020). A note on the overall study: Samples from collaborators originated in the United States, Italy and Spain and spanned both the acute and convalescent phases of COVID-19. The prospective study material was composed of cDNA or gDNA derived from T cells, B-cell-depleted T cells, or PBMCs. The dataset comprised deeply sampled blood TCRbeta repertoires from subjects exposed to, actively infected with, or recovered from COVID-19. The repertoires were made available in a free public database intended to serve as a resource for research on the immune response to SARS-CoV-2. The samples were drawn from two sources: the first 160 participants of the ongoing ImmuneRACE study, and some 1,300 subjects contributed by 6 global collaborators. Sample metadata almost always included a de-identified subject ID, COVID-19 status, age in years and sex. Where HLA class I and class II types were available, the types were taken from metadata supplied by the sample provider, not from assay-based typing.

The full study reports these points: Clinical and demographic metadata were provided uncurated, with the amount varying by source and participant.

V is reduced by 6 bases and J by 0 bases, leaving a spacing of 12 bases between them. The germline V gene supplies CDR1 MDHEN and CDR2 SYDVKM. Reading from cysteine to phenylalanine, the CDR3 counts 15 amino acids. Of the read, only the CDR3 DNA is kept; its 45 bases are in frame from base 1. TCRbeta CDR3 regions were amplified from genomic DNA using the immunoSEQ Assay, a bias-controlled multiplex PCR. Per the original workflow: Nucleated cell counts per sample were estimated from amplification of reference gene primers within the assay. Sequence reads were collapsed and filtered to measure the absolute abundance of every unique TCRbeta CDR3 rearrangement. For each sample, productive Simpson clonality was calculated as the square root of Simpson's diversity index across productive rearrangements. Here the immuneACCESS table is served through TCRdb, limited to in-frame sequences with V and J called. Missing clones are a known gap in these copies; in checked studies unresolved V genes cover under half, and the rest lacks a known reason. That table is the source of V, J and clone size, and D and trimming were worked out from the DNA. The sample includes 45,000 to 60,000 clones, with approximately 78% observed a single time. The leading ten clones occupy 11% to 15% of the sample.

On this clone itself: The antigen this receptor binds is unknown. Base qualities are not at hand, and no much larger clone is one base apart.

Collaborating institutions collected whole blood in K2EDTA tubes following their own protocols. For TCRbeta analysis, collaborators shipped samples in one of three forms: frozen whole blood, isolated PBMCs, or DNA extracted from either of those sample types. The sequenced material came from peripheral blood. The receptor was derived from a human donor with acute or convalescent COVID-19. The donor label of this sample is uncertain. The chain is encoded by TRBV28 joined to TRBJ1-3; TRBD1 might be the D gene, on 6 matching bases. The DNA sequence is TGTGCCAGCAGGATAGGACAGACCTCTGGAAACACCATATATTTT. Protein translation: CASRIGQTSGNTIYF.